These 27 T cell receptor beta chains came from one sample sequenced in a study of blood T cell repertoires in COVID-19. Measured with immunoSEQ multiplex PCR; TCRdb has only the in-frame clones, and not every one. The sample has about 98,000 clones; 65% to 85% are singletons. Specimen: peripheral blood. The receptor set was obtained from a woman of 80 years or more with acute or convalescent COVID-19.

The CDR3, as DNA: TGTGCCAGCAGCACCTCGGGGGACTATCAGCCCCAGCATTTT. Residues: CASSTSGDYQPQHF. The chain recombines TRBV7-2 with TRBJ1-5, with D tentatively TRBD1 (5 bases). The CDR3 runs to 14 residues. With 5 bases removed from V and 5 bases from J, the gap between germline ends came to 13 bases. Germline V CDR1 and CDR2: SGHTA, FQGNSA.

The rearrangement uses TRBV5-1 and TRBJ1-3; D is possibly TRBD1 (5 bases). The germline V and J ends were trimmed by 0 bases and 4 bases, with 14 bases remaining between them. Germline CDR1 and CDR2: SGHRS and YFSETQ. The CDR3 consists of 16 residues. CDR3 sequence (DNA): TGCGCCAGCAGCTTGGCCGGTTCAGGGTTCGGAAACACCATATATTTT. It translates to CASSLAGSGFGNTIYF. The full variable domain, rest sourced from reference TRBV5-1 and TRBJ1-3, is KAGVTQTPRYLIKTRGQQVTLSCSPISGHRSVSWYQQTPGQGLQFLFEYFSETQRNKGNFPGRFSGRQFSNSRSEMNVSTLELGDSALYLCASSLAGSGFGNTIYFGEGSWLTVV.

The genes are TRBV4-1 and TRBJ1-2; TRBD1 matches at 11 bases. Germline CDR1 reads MGHRA; CDR2 reads YSYEKL. CDR3 length equals 18 residues. J was trimmed by 2 bases and V by 4 bases; bases with no gene match: 12. In DNA form, the CDR3 reads TGCGCCAGCAGCCGCTACCCCGGGACAGGGGGTTCCAACTATGGCTACACCTTC. Protein product: CASSRYPGTGGSNYGYTF.

V is TRBV2 and J is TRBJ1-6; the D gene is possibly TRBD1 (6 bases). V lost 6 bases and J 5 bases, leaving 14 bases between the germline ends. CDR1 SNHLY and CDR2 FYNNEI come from the germline V gene. The CDR3 consists of 15 residues. CDR3 DNA sequence: TGTGCCAGCAGAGACTACAGGGCAAATAATTCACCCCTCCACTTT. This encodes CASRDYRANNSPLHF.

The rearrangement joins TRBV18 to TRBJ2-1; 11 bases are a match to TRBD1. The CDR3 consists of 16 residues. V lost 0 bases to trimming and J lost 6 bases; unmatched junction nucleotides: 4. Germline assignment: CDR1 KGHSH and CDR2 LQKENI. The CDR3 region has the DNA TGTGCCAGCTCACCACCCGGGACAGGGGGTTTCAATGAGCAGTTCTTC. Translated, it gives CASSPPGTGGFNEQFF.

The gene calls are TRBV18 and TRBJ2-7, with TRBD1 matching 10 bases. The CDR3 has 14 amino acids. Germline V lookup: CDR1 KGHSH, CDR2 LQKENI. V lost 3 bases, J lost 7 bases, and 6 bases stayed unmatched. The CDR3 coding sequence is TGTGCCAGCTCACCGGGACAGGGGTTTAGGGAGCAGTACGTC. Amino acid sequence: CASSPGQGFREQYV.

The chain combines TRBV24-1 with TRBJ1-1; TRBD1 aligns across 11 bases. Germline V gene data show CDR1 as KGHDR and CDR2 as SFDVKD. Trimming took 2 bases from V and 9 from J; bases not matched to a gene: 7. The CDR3 is made up of 15 amino acids. As DNA, the CDR3 is TGTGCCACCAGTGATTCCCCCGGGACAGGGGGTAAAGCTTTCTTT. Its protein is CATSDSPGTGGKAFF.

V and J are TRBV28 and TRBJ1-6; 7 bases are shared with TRBD1. CDR3 length: 16 residues. Trimming at V came to 2 bases and at J to 2 bases, leaving 3 bases not matched to a gene. CDR1 is MDHEN and CDR2 is SYDVKM in the germline V gene. This CDR3 reads CASSLVTGAYNSPLHF. DNA for the CDR3: TGTGCCAGCAGTTTAGTTACAGGGGCCTATAATTCACCCCTCCACTTT. The full variable domain, its missing parts supplied by reference TRBV28 and TRBJ1-6, is DVKVTQSSRYLVKRTGEKVFLECVQDMDHENMFWYRQDPGLGLRLIYFSYDVKMKEKGDIPEGYSVSREKKERFSLILESASTNQTSMYLCASSLVTGAYNSPLHFGNGTRLTVT.

This clone has just a few counts. The V and J genes are TRBV19 and TRBJ2-6; 11 nucleotides align to TRBD1. The CDR3 covers 18 residues. J was trimmed by 4 bases and V by 3 bases; bases with no gene match: 8. Looked up from germline, CDR1 is LNHDA and CDR2 is SQIVND (reference sequence). The CDR3 reads CASSILGQGGLGANVLTF. Here the CDR3 DNA reads TGTGCCAGTAGTATTCTGGGACAGGGGGGTTTAGGGGCCAACGTCCTGACTTTC.

CDR3 coding DNA: TGTGCCAGCAGCGTAGCTACAAGGGGCAACGGGGAGCTGTTTTTT. It encodes CASSVATRGNGELFF. This chain links TRBV9 with TRBJ2-2; weak D call: TRBD1 (5 bases). CDR1 is SGDLS, CDR2 YYNGEE, per germline. V was pared by 0 bases and J by 7 bases, with 13 bases between. This CDR3 has 15 residues.

Only one count was recorded for this clone. The chain carries TRBV9 and TRBJ2-5; 8 bases line up with TRBD2. Germline loops: CDR1 SGDLS, CDR2 YYNGEE. The CDR3 has 18 residues. Losses at the gene ends were 2 bases for V and 2 bases for J; bases not matched to a gene: 14. CDR3 DNA: TGTGCCAGCAGCGTCAGTAGGGGGAGCGGGGGTAGACAAGAGACCCAGTACTTC. Residues: CASSVSRGSGGRQETQYF.

A few counts support this clone. The V call is TRBV5-1, the J call TRBJ1-2; 8 bases are shared with TRBD1. Per germline, CDR1 SGHRS and CDR2 YFSETQ. The CDR3 totals 14 residues. J was trimmed by 8 bases and V by 4 bases; bases with no gene match: 10. The CDR3 reads CASSQSGQGEGYTF. For the CDR3, the DNA is TGCGCCAGCAGCCAAAGCGGACAGGGAGAAGGCTACACCTTC. Together with reference TRBV5-1 and TRBJ1-2, the CDR3 gives the full variable domain: KAGVTQTPRYLIKTRGQQVTLSCSPISGHRSVSWYQQTPGQGLQFLFEYFSETQRNKGNFPGRFSGRQFSNSRSEMNVSTLELGDSALYLCASSQSGQGEGYTFGSGTRLTVV.

The V and J genes are TRBV21-1 and TRBJ2-1; the table's D call of TRBD2 was not tested on the DNA. TRBV21-1 is listed as a pseudogene. This CDR3 is 15 amino acids long. The chain's CDR3 is CASSETSGGAGEQFF. The CDR3 DNA sequence: TGTGCCAGCAGCGAGACTAGCGGGGGGGCCGGTGAGCAGTTCTTC.

The genes are TRBV7-2 and TRBJ2-1, with TRBD2 matching over 9 bases. The V gene end was trimmed by 2 bases and the J gene end by 6 bases; junction bases not matched to a gene: 5. Per the germline V gene, CDR1 is SGHTA and CDR2 is FQGNSA. The CDR3 is 15 residues long. In nucleotides, the CDR3 is TGTGCCAGCAGCTTAAATAGCGGGGGATTCAATGAGCAGTTCTTC. Protein: CASSLNSGGFNEQFF.

J is TRBJ2-1 and V is TRBV15; D uncertain. CDR1 and CDR2 from the germline V gene are LNHNV and YYDKDF (reference sequence). Trimming pared 0 bases from V and 6 bases from J, leaving 9 bases between. This CDR3 spans 14 amino acids. As DNA, the CDR3 is TGTGCCACCAGCAGAGATCAGGTTTCCAATGAGCAGTTCTTC. Protein sequence: CATSRDQVSNEQFF.

J is TRBJ2-3 and V is TRBV5-1; D is possibly TRBD1 (5 bases). V was shortened by 3 bases and J by 0 bases, with 11 bases between the two germline ends. The CDR3 runs to 15 residues. CDR1 SGHRS and CDR2 YFSETQ come from the germline V gene. The CDR3 loop reads CASSSGHYSTDTQYF. The CDR3 nucleotides read TGCGCCAGCAGCTCTGGACACTATAGCACAGATACGCAGTATTTT.

The rearrangement links TRBV6-5 to TRBJ1-3; D unresolved. CDR1 and CDR2 (germline): MNHEY, SVGAGI. V lost 0 bases and J 2 bases, leaving 11 bases between the germline ends. The CDR3 covers 16 residues. The chain's CDR3 is CASSYSRAGPGNTIYF. As DNA, the CDR3 is TGTGCCAGCAGTTACTCGAGGGCCGGACCTGGAAACACCATATATTTT.

The CDR3 loop is CASSGGQNSSPLHF. Here the CDR3 DNA reads TGTGCCAGCAGTGGGGGGCAGAACAGTTCACCCCTCCACTTT. V is TRBV25-1 and J is TRBJ1-6; D is possibly TRBD1 (6 bases). The germline gives CDR1 MGHDK, CDR2 SYGVNS. This CDR3 is built from 14 residues. The germline V and J ends were trimmed by 4 bases and 9 bases, with 13 bases remaining between them. The full variable domain, rest sourced from reference TRBV25-1 and TRBJ1-6, is EADIYQTPRYLVIGTGKKITLECSQTMGHDKMYWYQQDPGMELHLIHYSYGVNSTEKGDLSSESTVSRIRTEHFPLTLESARPSHTSQYLCASSGGQNSSPLHFGNGTRLTVT.

The gene calls are TRBV11-2 and TRBJ2-1; no firm D call. The CDR3 has 17 residues. The germline V gene has CDR1 SGHAT and CDR2 FQNNGV. Trimming took 1 base from V and 0 from J, leaving 13 bases between them. CDR3 sequence (DNA): TGTGCCAGCAGCTTAGCAATGAACCCGGGCTCCTACAATGAGCAGTTCTTC. Translating it yields CASSLAMNPGSYNEQFF.

The chain carries TRBV2 and TRBJ1-5; D gene unclear. Trimming removed 4 bases at V and 4 bases at J, with 11 bases between. The CDR3 runs to 14 residues. CDR1 is SNHLY, CDR2 FYNNEI, per germline. CDR3 nucleotide sequence: TGTGCCAGCAGTGCAGAAATTCTTAATCAGCCCCAGCATTTT. This sequence encodes CASSAEILNQPQHF.

The gene calls are TRBV19 and TRBJ2-1; 8 positions agree with TRBD1. Germline-derived CDR1 and CDR2 are LNHDA and SQIVND (reference sequence). The CDR3 is 13 residues long. V gave up 4 bases and J gave up 9 bases; unmatched junction bases: 5. CDR3 loop: CASSKTGVVEQFF. The CDR3, as DNA: TGTGCCAGTAGTAAGACAGGGGTGGTTGAGCAGTTCTTC.

V usage is TRBV7-9 and J usage is TRBJ2-3; 10 bases map to TRBD2. V lost 5 bases, J lost 5 bases, and 13 bases stayed unmatched. The CDR3 is made up of 17 amino acids. Germline lookup yields CDR1 SEHNR and CDR2 FQNEAQ (reference sequence). The CDR3 nucleotides are TGTGCCAGCAGCGCACTTTTACTAGCGGGGAGTGGAGATACGCAGTATTTT. This gives the protein CASSALLLAGSGDTQYF.

The CDR3 bases are TGTGCCAGCAGCTTAACTAGCGGGGGGACAGATACGCAGTATTTT. Encoded protein: CASSLTSGGTDTQYF. The chain couples TRBV11-3 to TRBJ2-3; 12 bases are shared with TRBD2. CDR3 length equals 15 residues. Germline CDR1 is SGHNT and CDR2 is YENEEA. The ends lost 2 bases at V and 3 bases at J; junction bases unmatched: 0.

This rearrangement joins TRBV30 to TRBJ1-6; D call uncertain. Between the trimmed V and J ends, which lost 4 bases and 13 bases, there was a span of 20 bases. The CDR3 is made up of 14 amino acids. Germline CDR1 reads GTSNPN; CDR2 reads SVGIG (reference sequence). CDR3 region: CAWTLSGPRPPLHF. The CDR3, as DNA: TGTGCCTGGACTCTCAGCGGGCCCCGACCCCCCCTCCACTTT.

CDR3: CACTNDGGYGYTF. For the CDR3, the DNA is TGTGCCTGCACCAATGACGGAGGCTATGGCTACACCTTC. This chain joins TRBV12-3 or TRBV12-4 and TRBJ1-2; D unclear. This CDR3 is 13 amino acids long. V shed 11 bases and J shed 4 bases, with 17 bases lying between them.

The chain couples TRBV28 to TRBJ1-2; possible D gene TRBD1, 6 bases. The V and J ends lost 7 bases and 4 bases respectively, with 13 bases between them. This CDR3 spans 13 amino acids. Germline CDR1 and CDR2: MDHEN and SYDVKM. CDR3 nucleotide sequence: TGTGCCAGCACCGCGACAGGCCCCTATGGCTACACCTTC. Translation: CASTATGPYGYTF.

The chain is built from TRBV5-6 and TRBJ1-6; D might be TRBD1 (5 bases). Trimming removed 0 bases from V and 6 bases from J, with 10 bases in between. Germline lookup yields CDR1 SGHDT and CDR2 YYEEEE. The CDR3 covers 15 residues. CDR3 in DNA: TGTGCCAGCAGCTTGGATCAGGGTCGTAATTCACCCCTCCACTTT. This gives the protein CASSLDQGRNSPLHF.